This T cell receptor (beta chain) comes out of a study of blood T cell repertoires in COVID-19. In the study overall: From T cells, B-cell-depleted T cells, or PBMCs came the material, which was cDNA or gDNA.

Germline V lookup: CDR1 SGHRS, CDR2 YFSETQ. The CDR3 has 14 amino acids. V lost 2 bases and J 0 bases, leaving 7 bases between the germline ends. The table came from immunoSEQ multiplex PCR; TCRdb's copy has only in-frame clones and leaves some out. The sample lists approximately 61,000 clones; more than 65% were seen once. Input material: peripheral blood. This chain joins TRBV5-1 and TRBJ2-3, with a weak D call TRBD1 (5 bases). This clonotype was obtained from a woman in her 70s with acute or convalescent COVID-19. CDR3 region: CASSLGHSTDTQYF. The CDR3 coding sequence is TGCGCCAGCAGCTTAGGACATAGCACAGATACGCAGTATTTT.